The text below deals with one T cell receptor (beta chain). The specificity of this receptor is unknown. Within one base of it there is no much larger clone, and no base qualities were kept. This specimen comes from a study of cytomegalovirus exposure and HLA in healthy donors (dated by TCRdb to the late 2010s). Notes on the research overall: An earlier analysis of under 600 of the donors reported about 290 Gb of sequence data and 117 million unique TCR beta sequences from some 180 million T cells. An early release that covered some 640 HLA-typed donors contained about 300 gigabases of sequencing data and 85 million to 100 million unique TCR sequences. Of the 398 genotyped donors, over 70% fell in the genetic ancestry cluster associated with self-reported Caucasian donors. The study aimed to test whether cataloging public T cell receptors could reveal signatures of past pathogen exposure. The T cell repertoires of some 670 subjects were profiled by immunosequencing and related to cytomegalovirus serostatus. Along with the approximately 650-subject first cohort, a separate validation cohort of 120 different subjects was used. The study combined high-throughput TCR immunosequencing, statistical association of individual TCRs with disease status, and machine learning to predict cytomegalovirus infection status. A later analysis re-examined previously published TCR beta repertoires from about 700 donors and added high-resolution HLA genotyping to investigate patterns of TCR occurrence. In the later analysis, no new phenotypic data were used to find candidate immune exposures; instead, reliance was placed on TCR beta sequences and their occurrence across donors. In an earlier analysis of roughly 600 of the donors, high-throughput TCR beta sequencing was used to judge whether each TCR beta V gene segment behaved as functional or pseudogenic. Donor age, sex, ethnicity and CMV serostatus were compiled together with the repertoire data. Genome-wide SNP genotypes for about 55% of the roughly 670 donors were used in a later genetic analysis, which treated that subset as a discovery cohort. All discovery cohort repertoires had been generated on a single sequencing platform. HLA typing covered class I and class II loci at four-digit resolution. Typing coverage varied by locus: roughly 620-640 donors for A, B, C, DRB1 and DQB1; approximately 500 for DQA1; nearly 610 for DPA1; fewer than 480 for DPB1. Four to six DR-DQ haplotypes were handled as single units for association and clustering because linkage in the cohort was strong. On average, 235,054 unique TCR beta nucleotide sequences were sequenced per donor among a few hundred genotyped donors of the cohort, with roughly 20% of those sequences being non-productive. The research as a whole found: Because counts were too low, approximately 18 rarely observed V segments, including chromosome 9 orphons, were excluded from the earlier analysis of 587 of the donors. A few of the identified cytomegalovirus-associated TCR beta chains were confirmed in vitro to be specific for cytomegalovirus antigens. When HLA alleles, especially DR and DQ, strongly co-occurred, TCR associations were difficult to assign to individual alleles. Correlated functional status among segregating V segments might be attributable to linkage disequilibrium, but an unknown experimental factor could not be ruled out. Roughly uniform sequencing depth across donors was assumed in presence/absence analyses, although this assumption may not hold. V-gene and J-gene trimming of TCR beta chains was associated with a missense DCLRE1C variant in a later genetic analysis, and the association was replicated in an independent cohort. This cohort had only TCR beta chains sequenced, and the lack of alpha or paired-chain data limited which features could be detected. Most CMV-associated TCR beta chains appeared to be HLA-restricted in a later analysis, and the HLA associations seemed to be driven largely by CMV exposure. The only immune exposure information available for the cohort was CMV serostatus. In a later analysis, HLA-associated TCR beta chains showed more clonal expansion and lower generation probabilities than non-associated chains that were equally common. The sequencing pipeline was judged likely to have produced a cluster of highly shared sequence variants as a technical artifact. In a later genetic analysis, fewer N-insertions in productive TCRs were reported among donors in an Asian-associated ancestry cluster than the approximately 710-donor mean. According to a later analysis, TCR association rates differed among HLA loci, with DRB1 alleles showing the most associated TCRs and HLA-C alleles showing the fewest. A further reported finding was that TCR beta sequences accurately predicted the HLA-A and HLA-B alleles for most subjects in the first cohort. The classifier was reported to diagnose cytomegalovirus status with high specificity and sensitivity in both the original and validation cohorts. It was suggested by the authors that the approach could potentially be generalized to other disease states and immunological phenotypes. Because the 87-base-pair reads could not distinguish some IMGT-functional V segments, including TRBV6-2 and TRBV6-3, those segments were excluded. An earlier analysis of several hundred of the donors showed that most TCR beta V segments appeared in productive rearrangements either about 87% or about 30% of the time, which broadly matched IMGT annotations. The study gave a list of 150 to 200 TCR beta chains associated with cytomegalovirus. At a false discovery rate of 0.05, a later analysis linked about 16,000 TCR beta sequences to specific HLA alleles. HLA typing was unavailable for some donors at each locus, so association tests used only the typed subset. According to a later analysis, parvovirus B19, influenza, CMV and Epstein-Barr virus appeared linked to several top co-occurrence clusters. Most TCR sequences were seen in very few donors, while some public TCRs were found in many individuals.

Library prep was done by the immunoSEQ multiplex PCR assay. The multiplex PCR relied on a mix of 60 forward primers for TCR Vbeta segments and 13 reverse primers for TCR Jbeta segments. Amplification of the CDR3 region of rearranged TCR beta genes was performed with a multiplex PCR assay on genomic DNA. Amplified TCR beta libraries were sequenced as 87-base-pair reads on the Illumina HiSeq System. The published analysis was carried out like this. In a later analysis, tens of millions of unique TCR beta chains were counted across the approximately 620 repertoires, and roughly 9.9 million of these chains were shared by at least two donors. A nearest-neighbor algorithm error-corrected the raw reads and collapsed the reads into unique sequences, merging closely related sequences to remove PCR and sequencing errors. To assign V, D and J gene segments, CDR3 sequences were aligned to IMGT reference sequences. Each retained sequence needed at least a six-nucleotide match to both a V gene segment and a J gene segment. A rearrangement was called productive if the CDR3 had no stop codons and remained in frame with V and J, and every other rearrangement was called non-productive. CDR3 was defined according to IMGT convention as the region running from the second conserved V-encoded cysteine to the conserved J-encoded phenylalanine. The earlier analysis of about 610 of the donors excluded sequences that lacked an unambiguous match to a single V gene segment. In an earlier analysis of 587 of the donors, V segments were called functional above 56.7% productive rearrangements and were called segregating when the between-donor standard deviation exceeded 5%. A statistical classification framework was built for diagnosing cytomegalovirus status from the catalog of TCR beta chain sequences. In a later analysis, TCR nucleotide sequences were compared against IMGT/GENE-DB human TR gene sequences so that V and J genes could be assigned. A later analysis assigned CDR3 sequences and most-parsimonious VDJ recombination scenarios with the TCRdist pipeline. In a later analysis, each TCR beta chain was defined by its CDR3 amino acid sequence together with its V-gene family, and reads without a unique V-gene family were excluded. As a way to deal with suspected cross-contamination and a sequencing artifact, a later analysis dropped approximately 570 nucleotide sequences that were highly shared and had low generation probability. In a later analysis, a clonal expansion index was calculated for each public chain from normalized within-repertoire ranks of inferred template counts. Generation probabilities in a later analysis came from a VDJ recombination model fitted to out-of-frame rearrangements, and those results were checked against IGoR. In a later analysis, TCR-TCR, TCR-HLA and TCR-CMV co-occurrence was scored with hypergeometric tests, and a repertoire-size bias correction was applied to TCR pairs. A later analysis estimated false discovery rates by permuting HLA or CMV assignments 20 times. In a later analysis, co-occurring TCRs were grouped with DBSCAN, and TCRdist sequence similarity was added when clustering was performed within HLA-allele-positive subsets. Repertoires with fewer than 30,000 or more than 120,000 public chains, plus five repertoires with anomalous nucleotide sharing, were excluded from co-occurrence clustering. TCRdb took over this immuneACCESS table, retaining in-frame rearrangements with V and J assigned. Such tables are incomplete; in checked studies, under half of the missing clones stem from an unresolved V gene, and the remainder is unexplained. V, J and clone size are those of that table, while D and trimming were read from the DNA. This sample comprises under 200,000 clones, around 81% of them detected only once. Of the sample, roughly 5% is held by the ten largest clones.

The cohort comprised 670 or so healthy bone marrow donors. At the time of sampling, all cohort members were nominally healthy, though unrecorded immune exposures were likely present. The donor was CMV seronegative and was included in the group of 352 seronegative cohort members. Each donor provided a peripheral blood sample, and peripheral blood mononuclear cells were used for TCR beta sequencing. Genomic DNA was extracted from the blood cell samples with the Qiagen DNeasy Blood Extraction Kit. V loses 3 bases of germline sequence and J loses 1 base, and the interval between the two ends is 9 bases. From its cysteine to its phenylalanine, the CDR3 spans 14 amino acids. Of the read, only the CDR3 DNA is kept; its 42 bases are in frame from base 1. Taken from the germline V gene (reference sequence), the CDR1 and CDR2 loops are LNHDA and SQIVND.

The sample comprised PBMCs. The rearranged chain carries TRBV19 and TRBJ1-1, with TRBD1 perhaps the D gene, on 6 matching bases. The TCR was taken from a man in his forties in good health and CMV-seronegative. The CDR3 reads as follows: CASSMQGWNTEAFF. DNA sequence: TGTGCCAGTAGTATGCAGGGGTGGAACACTGAAGCTTTCTTT. The CDR3 plus the reference TRBV19 and TRBJ1-1 genes for the other parts give the full variable domain: DGGITQSPKYLFRKEGQNVTLSCEQNLNHDAMYWYRQDPGQGLRLIYYSQIVNDFQKGDIAEGYSVSREKKESFPLTVTSAQKNPTAFYLCASSMQGWNTEAFFGQGTRLTVV.